The 26 T cell receptor beta chains reported below all come from one sample, sequenced in a study of CD8+ T cells in alopecia areata. As the sequencing template, cDNA was produced by extracting RNA and reverse transcribing it. The data were produced by immunoSEQ multiplex PCR, yet TCRdb's version contains in-frame clones alone and is incomplete. Found here are about 69,000 clones, roughly three fifths of them singletons; the top ten hold roughly 18%. The sample in question was CD8+ T cells sorted from blood, obtained at week 0. Receptors originate from a human donor with alopecia areata.

This chain joins TRBV4-3 and TRBJ1-6; D is uncertain. V was pared by 0 bases and J by 7 bases, with 10 bases between. The germline CDR1 and CDR2 sequences are LGHNA and YSLEER. The CDR3 has 15 residues. The CDR3, as DNA: TGCGCCAGCAGCCAAGAATCTACGTCCAATTCACCCCTCCACTTT. Translating gives CASSQESTSNSPLHF.

A single count supports this clone. This chain links TRBV5-1 with TRBJ2-7; 7 bases are a match to TRBD2. Germline V lookup: CDR1 SGHRS, CDR2 YFSETQ. The CDR3 totals 14 residues. The V gene end was trimmed by 3 bases and the J gene end by 2 bases; junction bases not matched to a gene: 5. Here the CDR3 DNA reads TGCGCCAGCAGCTCGGCGGGAGACCCCTACGAGCAGTACTTC. Protein product: CASSSAGDPYEQYF.

The chain couples TRBV30 to TRBJ1-4; 7 nucleotides line up with TRBD1. In germline, CDR1 is GTSNPN, CDR2 SVGIG (reference sequence). V was pared by 4 bases and J by 8 bases, with 7 bases of the junction left unmatched. The CDR3 runs to 13 residues. CDR3 residues: CAWNTGAGEKLFF. The DNA of the CDR3 is TGTGCCTGGAACACAGGGGCAGGGGAAAAACTGTTTTTT.

The rearrangement joins TRBV5-1 to TRBJ1-1, with D tentatively TRBD1 (5 bases). CDR3 length equals 12 residues. The V and J ends lost 7 bases and 1 base respectively, with 8 bases between them. Looked up from germline, CDR1 is SGHRS and CDR2 is YFSETQ. CDR3 DNA: TGCGCCAGCGGGGGTTCGAACACTGAAGCTTTCTTT. Its translation is CASGGSNTEAFF.

V gene TRBV14 combines with J gene TRBJ2-1; 10 bases are a match to TRBD2. Per the germline V gene, CDR1 is SGHDN and CDR2 is FVKESK. V was clipped by 4 bases and J by 4 bases; unmatched bases: 4. The CDR3 covers 15 residues. The CDR3 sequence: CASSLGLAVYNEQFF. CDR3 in DNA: TGTGCCAGCAGCCTCGGACTAGCGGTTTACAATGAGCAGTTCTTC.

The gene calls are TRBV7-3 and TRBJ1-6; perhaps TRBD1 as D (6 bases). Trimming left V 5 bases short and J 6 bases short, with 11 bases between. The length of the CDR3 is 14 residues. CDR1 and CDR2 from the germline V gene are SGHTA and FQGTGA. The CDR3 DNA sequence: TGTGCCAGCAGCCTAGGGGGAACTAATTCACCCCTCCACTTT. It specifies CASSLGGTNSPLHF.

J is TRBJ2-3 and V is TRBV28; D perhaps matches TRBD2 (5 bases). Trimming pared 3 bases from V and 2 bases from J, leaving 18 bases between. CDR1 is MDHEN and CDR2 is SYDVKM in the germline V gene. The CDR3 extends over 17 amino acids. In DNA form, the CDR3 reads TGTGCCAGCAGTTTGGGTCAGCGGATGGGTCCCACAGATACGCAGTATTTT. It yields the protein CASSLGQRMGPTDTQYF.

A word on this clone: The junction does not match germline at one end; this may be a read error. This chain joins TRBV14 and TRBJ2-7, with 9 bases aligning to TRBD1. Germline CDR1 and CDR2: SGHDN and FVKESK. CDR3 length: 15 residues. The CDR3 spells CASSPVTGGSYEQYF. The DNA for the CDR3 is TGCGCCAGCAGCCCTGTGACAGGGGGCTCCTACGAGCAGTACTTC.

In DNA form, the CDR3 reads TGTGCCTGGAGTGTAAGTTTCCCACCGAACACTGAAGCTTTCTTT. Protein: CAWSVSFPPNTEAFF. The chain recombines TRBV30 with TRBJ1-1; no clear D gene. V lost 0 bases and J 1 base, leaving 12 bases between the germline ends. Germline CDR1 reads GTSNPN; CDR2 reads SVGIG (reference sequence). This CDR3 is built from 15 residues. The complete variable domain, with remaining parts taken from reference TRBV30 and TRBJ1-1, reads SQTIHQWPATLVQPVGSPLSLECTVEGTSNPNLYWYRQAAGRGLQLLFYSVGIGQISSEVPQNLSASRPQDRQFILSSKKLLLSDSGFYLCAWSVSFPPNTEAFFGQGTRLTVV.

This clone came up a few times. V gene TRBV7-9 combines with J gene TRBJ2-1, with a weak D call TRBD2 (5 bases). The CDR3 has 13 residues. Per germline, CDR1 SEHNR and CDR2 FQNEAQ (reference sequence). The ends were cut back, 8 bases at V and 5 bases at J, with 13 bases in the middle. CDR3 nucleotide sequence: TGTGCCAGCTCCGTACTAGGGAACAATGAGCAGTTCTTC. Residues: CASSVLGNNEQFF.

As to this clone: An end of the junction does not agree with germline; a read error may underlie this. This chain connects TRBV4-1 to TRBJ2-7; no definite D call. Germline V gene lookup returns CDR1 MGHRA and CDR2 YSYEKL. The CDR3 extends over 14 amino acids. The CDR3 protein is CASSFRGGAYEQYF. In nucleotides, the CDR3 is TGTGCCAGCAGCTTTAGAGGTGGCGCCTACGAGCAGTACTTC.

The chain carries TRBV4-3 and TRBJ2-6, with D hard to call. CDR3 length: 16 amino acids. V was shortened by 0 bases and J by 1 base, with 7 bases between the two germline ends. Germline V gene sequence: CDR1 LGHNA, CDR2 YSLEER. The CDR3 DNA reads as TGCGCCAGCAGCCAAGATCCACCGTCTGGGGCCAACGTCCTGACTTTC. Protein product: CASSQDPPSGANVLTF.

This clone occurred a few times. The rearrangement links TRBV19 to TRBJ2-7, with TRBD2 matching over 11 bases. V was clipped by 5 bases and J by 2 bases; unmatched bases: 2. Germline values: CDR1 LNHDA, CDR2 SQIVND (reference sequence). The CDR3 covers 14 residues. The CDR3 loop is CASSGTSGTYEQYF. CDR3 DNA: TGTGCCAGTAGTGGGACTAGCGGAACCTACGAGCAGTACTTC.

This clone turned up a few times. The V and J genes are TRBV4-1 and TRBJ2-1; no reliable D call. Trimming took 1 base from V and 3 from J, leaving 10 bases between them. Germline lookup yields CDR1 MGHRA and CDR2 YSYEKL. This CDR3 has 15 residues. CDR3 region: CASSQANSYYNEQFF. In DNA, the CDR3 is TGCGCCAGCAGCCAAGCCAATTCCTACTACAATGAGCAGTTCTTC.

This clone was detected a few times. This sequence joins TRBV4-1 and TRBJ2-7; 10 nucleotides agree with TRBD2. The junction had 6 bases not matched to a gene; V was cut back by 4 bases and J by 6 bases. This CDR3 is 14 amino acids long. Germline V gene lookup returns CDR1 MGHRA and CDR2 YSYEKL. CDR3 sequence (DNA): TGCGCCAGCAGCCTCCTAGCGGGAGTTCTCGAGCAGTACTTC. Encoded protein: CASSLLAGVLEQYF.

This clone turned up a few times. This sample also contains other DNA sequences that code for the same CDR3. The V and J genes are TRBV30 and TRBJ2-7; D is undetermined. There are 11 residues in the CDR3. Germline-derived CDR1 and CDR2 are GTSNPN and SVGIG (reference sequence). Trimming removed 0 bases from V and 4 bases from J, with 4 bases in between. In nucleotides, the CDR3 is TGTGCCTGGAGTGTGTCGTACGAGCAGTACTTC. Its translation is CAWSVSYEQYF.

The CDR3: CASSLADNEQFF. The CDR3 nucleotides read TGTGCCAGCAGCTTAGCCGACAATGAGCAGTTCTTC. J is TRBJ2-1 and V is TRBV7-6; unclear D gene. This CDR3 region has 12 residues. Trimming removed 0 bases at V and 5 bases at J, with 2 bases between. Germline values: CDR1 SGHVS, CDR2 FNYEAQ.

The gene calls are TRBV27 and TRBJ2-3; perhaps D is TRBD1 or TRBD2 (7 bases each). The V gene lost 2 bases and the J gene lost 9 bases, with 12 bases spanning the gap. The CDR3 runs to 13 residues. CDR1 is MNHEY and CDR2 is SMNVEV in the germline V gene (reference sequence). CDR3 residues: CASSLAQGGTQYF. The CDR3 region has the DNA TGTGCCAGCAGTTTAGCGCAGGGGGGGACGCAGTATTTT.

The chain recombines TRBV14 with TRBJ2-1; TRBD1 is a possible D gene (6 bases). The CDR3 extends over 16 amino acids. The ends were cut back, 1 base at V and 8 bases at J, with 18 bases in the middle. Germline V gives CDR1 SGHDN, CDR2 FVKESK. CDR3 DNA: TGTGCCAGCAGCCAAGCCGGGTGGGGGCTTGGAGATGAGCAGTTCTTC. Translating gives CASSQAGWGLGDEQFF.

This chain connects TRBV15 to TRBJ2-5; 7 positions match TRBD1. CDR1 is LNHNV, CDR2 YYDKDF, per germline (reference sequence). CDR3 length: 16 amino acids. V lost 5 bases and J lost 4; bases outside the gene matches: 13. The CDR3 here is CATSGTRTGARETQYF. The CDR3 DNA is TGTGCCACCAGCGGAACACGTACAGGGGCGAGAGAGACCCAGTACTTC.

This clone was seen many times. The V and J genes are TRBV4-2 and TRBJ2-1, with D perhaps matching TRBD2 (7 bases). The germline gives CDR1 LGHNA, CDR2 YNFKEQ. There are 16 residues in the CDR3. V was clipped by 0 bases and J by 2 bases, with 11 bases between them. The CDR3 nucleotides read TGTGCCAGCAGCCAAGATGGGGGGGGGCCCTACAATGAGCAGTTCTTC. Protein product: CASSQDGGGPYNEQFF.

This rearrangement joins TRBV6-5 to TRBJ2-1; D is possibly TRBD1 or TRBD2 (5 bases each). Trimming removed 5 bases from V and 3 bases from J, with 11 bases in between. This CDR3 contains 14 residues. Germline CDR1 MNHEY, CDR2 SVGAGI. This CDR3 is CASSPGTIYNEQFF. Written as DNA, the CDR3 is TGTGCCAGCAGTCCCGGGACCATCTACAATGAGCAGTTCTTC.

The chain links TRBV27 to TRBJ1-5; TRBD1 matches at 7 bases. The CDR3 contains 16 residues. V lost 1 base, J lost 1 base, and 4 bases stayed unmatched. Germline V gene data show CDR1 as MNHEY and CDR2 as SMNVEV (reference sequence). Here the CDR3 reads CASSLLGQPSNQPQHF. CDR3 DNA sequence: TGTGCCAGCAGTTTATTGGGACAGCCAAGCAATCAGCCCCAGCATTTT.

This clone was seen a handful of times. This sample includes further DNA sequences coding for the same CDR3. The V gene is TRBV30, the J gene TRBJ1-2, with 9 bases matching TRBD1. J was trimmed by 2 bases and V by 0 bases; bases with no gene match: 1. The germline V gene has CDR1 GTSNPN and CDR2 SVGIG (reference sequence). This CDR3 spans 14 amino acids. CDR3 DNA sequence: TGTGCCTGGAGTGTCGGGACAGGGAACTATGGCTACACCTTC. Amino acid sequence: CAWSVGTGNYGYTF.

This sequence joins TRBV13 and TRBJ1-2, with D unresolved. The germline V gene has CDR1 PRHDT and CDR2 FYEKMQ (reference sequence). CDR3 size: 11 residues. Trimming took 0 bases from V and 4 from J, leaving 0 bases between them. The CDR3 DNA follows: TGTGCCAGCAGCTTAGGCTATGGCTACACCTTC. This translates into CASSLGYGYTF.

The V gene is TRBV7-9, the J gene TRBJ2-2; 8 bases match TRBD1. This CDR3 region has 15 residues. CDR1 is SEHNR, CDR2 FQNEAQ, per germline (reference sequence). Losses at the gene ends were 7 bases for V and 7 bases for J; bases not matched to a gene: 11. CDR3: CASNPPGQEDGELFF. The CDR3 nucleotides are TGTGCCAGCAACCCTCCGGGACAGGAGGACGGGGAGCTGTTTTTT.